This T cell receptor beta chain was sequenced for a study of blood T cell repertoires in COVID-19. Overall study context: Some COVID-19 samples were acute and others convalescent; all came from the United States, Italy and Spain. T cells, B-cell-depleted T cells, or PBMCs provided the cDNA or gDNA that served as material.

Germline CDR1 KGHDR, CDR2 SFDVKD. Trimming stripped 2 bases from V and 1 base from J, with 10 bases between. There are 15 residues in the CDR3. Original processing notes: Reference gene primers were amplified, and this amplification served to estimate nucleated cell counts. Here immunoSEQ multiplex PCR was the method, and the copy in TCRdb shows in-frame clones only, minus some. The V and J calls and clone size are taken from that table; D and trimming were inferred from the DNA. The data hold some 120,000 clones, with roughly 90% observed a single time. This clone appeared once. This rearrangement joins TRBV24-1 to TRBJ1-1; D ambiguous. The receptor was isolated from a man over 45 with active COVID-19. The specimen sequenced was peripheral blood. In nucleotides, the CDR3 is TGTGCCACCAGTGATTCCGGAGCGGGGAACACTGAAGCTTTCTTT. It codes for CATSDSGAGNTEAFF.